The 26 T cell receptor beta chains given below trace back to one sample, sequenced in a study of cytomegalovirus exposure and HLA in healthy donors. Both 60 Vbeta primers and 13 Jbeta primers went into the PCR. The assay was immunoSEQ multiplex PCR, and TCRdb's table has in-frame clones only and misses some. In the table there are about 210,000 clones, 60% to 80% of which are singletons. Sequencing was performed on PBMCs. These receptors all come from a male donor in good health and CMV-seronegative.

The V gene is TRBV7-2, the J gene TRBJ2-5; 9 bases are shared with TRBD2. The CDR3 extends over 16 amino acids. V gave up 4 bases and J gave up 5 bases; unmatched junction bases: 11. Germline-derived CDR1 and CDR2 are SGHTA and FQGNSA. The CDR3 loop reads CASSSSRLAGRETQYF. The CDR3 DNA reads as TGTGCCAGCAGCTCCTCCCGGCTAGCGGGGCGCGAGACCCAGTACTTC.

Concerning this clone: The junction does not match germline at one end; this may be a read error. The CDR3 loop is CASRYSYSYIF. CDR3 nucleotide sequence: TGTGCCAGCAGGTACAGTTACAGCTACATCTTC. The chain combines TRBV27 with TRBJ1-2; no reliable D call. Germline CDR1 and CDR2: MNHEY and SMNVEV (reference sequence). This CDR3 is built from 11 residues.

This chain links TRBV13 with TRBJ1-3; 8 nucleotides agree with TRBD1. Germline V CDR1 and CDR2: PRHDT, FYEKMQ (reference sequence). This CDR3 spans 17 amino acids. Trimming at V came to 5 bases and at J to 1 base, leaving 10 bases not matched to a gene. The CDR3 bases are TGTGCCAGCAGCCCGACACTTCAGGGGGCTTCTGGAAACACCATATATTTT. Protein: CASSPTLQGASGNTIYF.

The genes are TRBV7-6 and TRBJ1-4; 8 bases map to TRBD1. V trimming: 5 bases; J trimming: 2 bases; junction bases outside the gene matches: 10. Germline CDR1 reads SGHVS; CDR2 reads FNYEAQ. The CDR3 is made up of 17 amino acids. CDR3 DNA sequence: TGTGCCAGCAGCCCCACAGGGGGGGGTTCGACTAATGAAAAACTGTTTTTT. This codes for CASSPTGGGSTNEKLFF. The full variable domain, in which reference TRBV7-6 and TRBJ1-4 provide the parts outside the CDR3, is GAGVSQSPRYKVTKRGQDVALRCDPISGHVSLYWYRQALGQGPEFLTYFNYEAQQDKSGLPNDRFSAERPEGSISTLTIQRTEQRDSAMYRCASSPTGGGSTNEKLFFGSGTQLSVL.

The rearrangement uses TRBV7-9 and TRBJ1-2; TRBD1 matches 7 bases. This CDR3 region has 13 residues. Germline V gives CDR1 SEHNR, CDR2 FQNEAQ (reference sequence). The trim removed 8 bases at V and 8 bases at J, leaving 11 bases unmatched. CDR3: CASSAEGGRGYTF. CDR3 sequence (DNA): TGTGCCAGCTCAGCGGAAGGGGGCAGGGGCTACACCTTC. Together with reference TRBV7-9 and TRBJ1-2, the CDR3 gives the full variable domain: DTGVSQNPRHKITKRGQNVTFRCDPISEHNRLYWYRQTLGQGPEFLTYFQNEAQLEKSRLLSDRFSAERPKGSFSTLEIQRTEQGDSAMYLCASSAEGGRGYTFGSGTRLTVV.

V and J are TRBV6-6 and TRBJ2-1, with 8 bases fitting TRBD2. The J segment lost 2 bases and the V segment lost 1 base, leaving 4 bases of the junction unmatched. The germline V gene encodes CDR1 MNHNY and CDR2 SVGAGI (reference sequence). This CDR3 is 16 amino acids long. CDR3 loop: CASSYYGGDTYNEQFF. In DNA form, the CDR3 reads TGTGCCAGCAGTTACTACGGGGGGGACACCTACAATGAGCAGTTCTTC.

V is TRBV19 and J is TRBJ2-2; the match to TRBD1 covers 9 bases. CDR3 length: 14 residues. Germline CDR1 and CDR2: LNHDA and SQIVND (reference sequence). V was pared by 10 bases and J by 7 bases, with 10 bases of the junction left unmatched. CDR3: CATSITGGVGELFF. The CDR3 nucleotides are TGTGCCACCTCAATCACAGGGGGCGTCGGGGAGCTGTTTTTT.

This clone has more than one count but fewer than ten. The CDR3 sequence is CASSETSGGYNEQFF. CDR3 bases: TGTGCCAGCAGTGAGACTAGCGGGGGCTACAATGAGCAGTTCTTC. The genes are TRBV6-1 and TRBJ2-1; 12 bases match TRBD2. The CDR3 runs to 15 residues. V lost 3 bases and J lost 3; bases outside the gene matches: 0. CDR1 is MNHNS, CDR2 SASEGT, per germline.

In its sample, this clone was seen a few times. J is TRBJ2-5 and V is TRBV7-3, with a tentative D call TRBD2 (6 bases). Trimming removed 1 base from V and 2 bases from J, with 8 bases in between. Germline lookup yields CDR1 SGHTA and CDR2 FQGTGA. CDR3 length equals 14 residues. DNA of the CDR3: TGTGCCAGCAGCTTAAATGGGGGGCAAGAGACCCAGTACTTC. This sequence encodes CASSLNGGQETQYF.

This clone was found a few times. The chain carries TRBV7-9 and TRBJ1-2, with 8 bases lining up with TRBD1. This CDR3 has 14 amino acids. The germline gives CDR1 SEHNR, CDR2 FQNEAQ (reference sequence). After removal of 5 bases from V and 2 bases from J, the junction contained 4 bases not matched to a gene. CDR3 bases: TGTGCCAGCAGCACCAGGGGGCACAACTATGGCTACACCTTC. Translated, it gives CASSTRGHNYGYTF.

This chain links TRBV10-1 with TRBJ2-1, with D perhaps matching TRBD1 (7 bases). The V and J ends lost 9 bases and 7 bases respectively, with 19 bases between them. Germline V lookup: CDR1 WNHNN, CDR2 SYGVQD (reference sequence). The CDR3 length is 14 residues. CDR3 nucleotide sequence: TGCGCCAGTTGCGGAGGGGGCGAACTTAATGAGCAGTTCTTC. Translation: CASCGGGELNEQFF.

The chain joins TRBV27 to TRBJ2-7, with TRBD1 matching 7 bases. This CDR3 is built from 12 residues. Germline assignment: CDR1 MNHEY and CDR2 SMNVEV (reference sequence). The J segment lost 6 bases and the V segment lost 6 bases, leaving 5 bases of the junction unmatched. DNA for the CDR3: TGTGCCAGCAGGAAACAGGGGCGCGAGCAGTACTTC. It specifies CASRKQGREQYF.

This chain links TRBV28 with TRBJ2-7, with a possible D match to TRBD1 (6 bases). CDR3 length: 13 amino acids. V was pared by 8 bases and J by 2 bases, with 13 bases between. Per germline, CDR1 MDHEN and CDR2 SYDVKM. CDR3 amino acids: CASEGDVPYEQYF. CDR3 coding DNA: TGTGCCAGCGAGGGGGATGTACCCTACGAGCAGTACTTC.

This clone appeared once. CDR3 protein: CASSSKPSYNEQFF. CDR3 DNA sequence: TGTGCCAGCAGCTCGAAGCCTTCCTACAATGAGCAGTTCTTC. J is TRBJ2-1 and V is TRBV5-4; no reliable D call. This CDR3 has 14 residues. V was pared by 3 bases and J by 1 base, with 8 bases between. The germline V gene has CDR1 SGHNT and CDR2 YYREEE (reference sequence).

The chain recombines TRBV7-9 with TRBJ2-1; tentatively, D is TRBD1 (6 bases). Germline lookup yields CDR1 SEHNR and CDR2 FQNEAQ (reference sequence). CDR3 length: 15 amino acids. V lost 5 bases, J lost 4 bases, and 15 bases lay in between. The CDR3 region is CASSLTGSPYNEQFF. The CDR3, as DNA: TGTGCCAGCAGCCTAACAGGGTCCCCTTACAATGAGCAGTTCTTC.

The chain links TRBV6-4 to TRBJ2-1, with 13 bases fitting TRBD2. The V gene's germline CDR1 is MRHNA and CDR2 SNTAGT. V gave up 10 bases and J gave up 5 bases; unmatched junction bases: 5. The length of the CDR3 is 14 residues. CDR3 nucleotides: TGTGCCACCTCAGGACTAGCGGGGGACAATGAGCAGTTCTTC. Its protein product is CATSGLAGDNEQFF.

This sequence joins TRBV29-1 and TRBJ1-4; 9 bases line up with TRBD1. Germline CDR1 and CDR2: SQVTM and ANQGSEA. After removal of 7 bases from V and 2 bases from J, the junction contained 8 bases not matched to a gene. The CDR3 covers 15 residues. Here the CDR3 reads CSATPGQGTNEKLFF. CDR3 sequence (DNA): TGCAGCGCCACACCGGGACAGGGCACTAATGAAAAACTGTTTTTT.

Of note for this clone: Within the sample, other DNA sequences also encode this same CDR3. The chain uses TRBV28 and TRBJ1-2; no clear D. Germline loops: CDR1 MDHEN, CDR2 SYDVKM. This CDR3 is 12 amino acids long. Trimming pared 2 bases from V and 5 bases from J, leaving 6 bases between. This CDR3 is CASSLRGYGYTF. CDR3 coding DNA: TGTGCCAGCAGTTTAAGAGGGTATGGCTACACCTTC.

The rearrangement uses TRBV7-9 and TRBJ1-6; maybe TRBD1 (5 bases). The CDR3 loop spans 15 amino acids. The V end was cut by 2 bases, the J end by 6 bases, with 11 bases between. Germline values: CDR1 SEHNR, CDR2 FQNEAQ (reference sequence). The CDR3 reads CASSLWGTSNSPLHF. The CDR3 nucleotides are TGTGCCAGCAGCTTATGGGGGACTTCTAATTCACCCCTCCACTTT.

This CDR3 reads CASSFGGGGLTDTQYF. For the CDR3, the DNA is TGTGCCAGCAGCTTTGGGGGCGGGGGGCTCACAGATACGCAGTATTTT. The chain carries TRBV7-2 and TRBJ2-3, with 8 bases lining up with TRBD2. V lost 3 bases, J lost 2 bases, and 7 bases stayed unmatched. The germline gives CDR1 SGHTA, CDR2 FQGNSA. The CDR3 has 16 residues.

The chain carries TRBV6-4 and TRBJ2-1; 11 positions agree with TRBD2. V dropped 0 bases and J dropped 1; count of bases not matched to a gene: 2. This CDR3 contains 17 residues. Germline-derived CDR1 and CDR2 are MRHNA and SNTAGT. This chain's CDR3 is CASSDSVAGGSYNEQFF. The CDR3 coding sequence is TGTGCCAGCAGTGACTCGGTAGCGGGAGGGTCCTACAATGAGCAGTTCTTC.

This chain connects TRBV5-5 to TRBJ2-2; tentative D call: TRBD1 (6 bases). Looked up from germline, CDR1 is SGHKS and CDR2 is YYEKEE (reference sequence). Trimming took off 5 bases at V and 0 bases at J, with 11 bases between the two ends. The CDR3 length is 15 residues. The CDR3 DNA is TGTGCCAGCAGTAACAGGGTTACGAACACCGGGGAGCTGTTTTTT. Encoded protein: CASSNRVTNTGELFF.

This clone appeared a few times. The chain is built from TRBV6-1 and TRBJ2-5, with 7 bases lining up with TRBD2. CDR3 length equals 15 residues. The junction had 7 bases not matched to a gene; V was cut back by 1 base and J by 5 bases. CDR1 is MNHNS, CDR2 SASEGT, per germline. The CDR3 bases are TGTGCCAGCAGTGAAGGAAGCGGGGTATGGGAGACCCAGTACTTC. Protein product: CASSEGSGVWETQYF.

CDR3 region: CASMLSTEAFF. Written as DNA, the CDR3 is TGTGCCAGCATGTTGTCTACTGAAGCTTTCTTT. The chain carries TRBV28 and TRBJ1-1; no clear D gene. CDR1 and CDR2 from the germline V gene are MDHEN and SYDVKM. This CDR3 is built from 11 residues. Trimming left V 7 bases short and J 5 bases short, with 8 bases between.

J is TRBJ2-3 and V is TRBV5-1, with TRBD2 matching 8 bases. In germline, CDR1 is SGHRS, CDR2 YFSETQ. This CDR3 has 16 residues. The trim removed 4 bases at V and 4 bases at J, leaving 11 bases unmatched. CDR3 amino acids: CASSALPGGPPDTQYF. The CDR3 DNA reads as TGCGCCAGCAGCGCCCTCCCGGGGGGGCCCCCAGATACGCAGTATTTT.

The chain couples TRBV27 to TRBJ2-1; D ambiguous. The CDR3 has 16 residues. Trimming cost V 6 bases and J 6 bases, with 21 bases left between them. Germline loops: CDR1 MNHEY, CDR2 SMNVEV (reference sequence). CDR3 nucleotide sequence: TGTGCCAGCAGCCTCAGTGGCCTCCGACCAGGCAATGAGCAGTTCTTC. This gives the protein CASSLSGLRPGNEQFF.